This T cell receptor (beta chain) was sequenced in a study of cytomegalovirus exposure and HLA in healthy donors (dated by TCRdb to between 2016 and 2019). Study-wide context: In an earlier analysis of 450 to 750 of the donors, approximately 260 Gb of sequence data and 117 million unique TCR beta sequences from about 190 million T cells were reported. To predict cytomegalovirus infection status, the study combined high-throughput TCR immunosequencing, statistical association of individual TCRs with disease status, and machine learning. Of the roughly 420 genotyped donors, approximately 81% were placed in the genetic ancestry cluster associated with self-reported Caucasian donors. The study aimed to test whether signatures of past pathogen exposure could be identified by cataloging public T cell receptors. Donor age, sex, ethnicity and CMV serostatus were collected together with the repertoire data. Because of strong linkage in the cohort, five DR-DQ haplotypes were treated as single units for association and clustering. To study patterns of TCR occurrence, a later analysis re-analyzed previously published TCR beta repertoires from 550 to 800 donors and added high-resolution HLA genotyping. The number of donors typed differed by locus, with roughly 629-640 for A, B, C, DRB1 and DQB1, around 500 for DQA1, 606 for DPA1, and approximately 470 for DPB1. A separate validation cohort of about 110 different subjects was used in addition to the approximately 700-subject first cohort. A later genetic analysis used genome-wide SNP genotypes for about 60% of the roughly 700 donors, treating that subset as a discovery cohort. Rather than using new phenotypic data, the later analysis identified candidate immune exposures from TCR beta sequences and from how often those sequences occurred across donors. Class I and class II HLA loci were covered by the typing at four-digit resolution. Every discovery cohort repertoire had been produced on one sequencing platform. An earlier analysis of approximately 640 of the donors applied high-throughput TCR beta sequencing to assess whether each TCR beta V gene segment acted as functional or pseudogenic. Using immunosequencing, the study profiled T cell repertoires from about 610 subjects and related those repertoires to cytomegalovirus serostatus. Among 398 genotyped donors of the cohort, an average of approximately 250,000 unique TCR beta nucleotide sequences were sequenced per donor, around 20% of them non-productive. Roughly 300 gigabases of sequencing data and 80 million or so unique TCR sequences were included in an early release covering 500 to 750 HLA-typed donors.

With respect to this clone: Its antigen remains unidentified. No qualities accompany the bases; no much larger clone lies one base away.

In total, roughly 710 healthy bone marrow donors made up the cohort. All cohort members were sampled while nominally healthy, although unrecorded immune exposures were likely present. The donor was CMV seronegative and belonged to the group of 352 seronegative cohort members. Each donor provided a peripheral blood sample, and peripheral blood mononuclear cells were used for TCR beta sequencing. The Qiagen DNeasy Blood Extraction Kit was used to extract genomic DNA from the blood cell samples. Library prep was done by the immunoSEQ multiplex PCR assay. The multiplex PCR relied on a mix of 60 forward primers for TCR Vbeta segments and 13 reverse primers for TCR Jbeta segments. The CDR3 region of rearranged TCR beta genes was amplified from genomic DNA by a multiplex PCR assay. The Illumina HiSeq System was used to sequence the amplified TCR beta libraries as 87-base-pair reads. Per the authors' processing: A later analysis counted about 80 million unique TCR beta chains across the 640 or so repertoires, and 10 million to 12 million of these chains were shared by at least two donors. A nearest-neighbor algorithm error-corrected the raw reads and collapsed the reads into unique sequences, merging closely related sequences to remove PCR and sequencing errors. V, D and J gene segments were assigned by aligning CDR3 sequences to IMGT reference sequences. For a sequence to be retained, at least a six-nucleotide match to both a V gene segment and a J gene segment was required. A rearrangement counted as productive if the CDR3 had no stop codons and remained in frame with V and J, and every other rearrangement counted as non-productive. Following IMGT convention, CDR3 was defined as the stretch from the second conserved V-encoded cysteine to the conserved J-encoded phenylalanine. Sequences without an unambiguous match to a single V gene segment were excluded from the earlier analysis of a few hundred of the donors. An earlier analysis of 500 to 700 of the donors classified V segments as functional when productive rearrangements were above 56.7% and as segregating when the standard deviation between donors was above 5%. A statistical classification framework was developed to diagnose cytomegalovirus status using the catalog of TCR beta chain sequences. V and J gene assignment, in a later analysis, came from comparing TCR nucleotide sequences with IMGT/GENE-DB human TR gene sequences. In a later analysis, CDR3 sequences and most-parsimonious VDJ recombination scenarios were assigned using the TCRdist pipeline. In a later analysis, each TCR beta chain was defined by its CDR3 amino acid sequence together with its V-gene family, and reads without a unique V-gene family were excluded. In a later analysis, 450 to 600 highly shared, low-generation-probability nucleotide sequences were removed to address suspected cross-contamination and a sequencing artifact. In a later analysis, a clonal expansion index was calculated for each public chain from normalized within-repertoire ranks of inferred template counts. In a later analysis, generation probabilities were computed using a VDJ recombination model fitted to out-of-frame rearrangements, and the results were checked against IGoR. In a later analysis, hypergeometric tests were used to score TCR-TCR, TCR-HLA and TCR-CMV co-occurrence, with a repertoire-size bias correction applied to TCR pairs. A later analysis estimated false discovery rates by permuting HLA or CMV assignments 20 times. In a later analysis, co-occurring TCRs were grouped with DBSCAN, and TCRdist sequence similarity was added when clustering was performed within HLA-allele-positive subsets. For co-occurrence clustering, repertoires with fewer than 30,000 or more than 120,000 public chains were excluded, along with four to six repertoires with anomalous nucleotide sharing. In TCRdb, the immuneACCESS table is reduced to in-frame sequences with V and J assigned. These tables do not hold every clone; where another copy was compared, an unresolved V gene accounts for under half, and the others remain unexplained. V and J calls and clone size are those listed in that table; D and trimming were worked out from the DNA. The sample includes around 140,000 clones, with over 70% observed a single time. Jointly, the top ten make up 6.5% to 9% of the sample.

What the research found in general, with its limitations: Broadly in line with IMGT annotations, most TCR beta V segments showed up in productive rearrangements about 90% or about 30% of the time in an earlier analysis of 450 to 600 of the donors. Most TCR sequences were seen in very few donors, while some public TCRs were found in many individuals. Most CMV-associated TCR beta chains appeared to be HLA-restricted in a later analysis, and the HLA associations seemed to be driven largely by CMV exposure. CMV serostatus was the only immune exposure information available for the cohort. The presence/absence analyses assumed that sequencing depth was roughly uniform across donors, and that assumption may not be true. Fewer than 20 rarely observed V segments, including chromosome 9 orphons, were excluded from the earlier analysis of several hundred of the donors because counts were too low. The 87-base-pair reads could not distinguish some IMGT-functional V segments, including TRBV6-2 and TRBV6-3, so those segments were excluded. In a later genetic analysis, fewer N-insertions in productive TCRs were reported among donors in an Asian-associated ancestry cluster than the roughly 710-donor mean. When HLA alleles, especially DR and DQ, strongly co-occurred, TCR associations were difficult to assign to individual alleles. The study listed around 160 TCR beta chains as associated with cytomegalovirus. The sequencing pipeline was judged likely to have produced a cluster of highly shared sequence variants as a technical artifact. Compared with equally common non-associated chains, HLA-associated TCR beta chains in a later analysis were more clonally expanded and had lower generation probabilities. In vitro tests confirmed that a few of the cytomegalovirus-associated TCR beta chains recognize cytomegalovirus antigens. Several of the top co-occurrence clusters appeared to be linked to parvovirus B19, influenza, CMV and Epstein-Barr virus, according to a later analysis. A further reported finding was that TCR beta sequences accurately predicted the HLA-A and HLA-B alleles for most subjects in the first cohort. Linkage disequilibrium might explain the correlated functional status among segregating V segments, but an unknown experimental factor could not be ruled out. Specific HLA alleles were associated with 16,951 TCR beta sequences at a false discovery rate of 0.05 in a later analysis. According to a later analysis, TCR association rates differed among HLA loci, with DRB1 alleles showing the most associated TCRs and HLA-C alleles showing the fewest. An association between a missense DCLRE1C variant and V-gene and J-gene trimming of TCR beta chains was found in a later genetic analysis and replicated in an independent cohort. Because HLA typing was unavailable for some donors at each locus, only the typed subset was used in association tests. The classifier was reported to diagnose cytomegalovirus status with high specificity and sensitivity in both the original and validation cohorts. In this cohort, only TCR beta chains were sequenced, and detectable features were limited by the absence of alpha or paired-chain data. According to the authors, the approach could potentially be generalized to other disease states and immunological phenotypes.

The junction carries 11 bases between V and J, which are trimmed by 0 bases and 2 bases respectively. The CDR3 runs 15 amino acids, cysteine and phenylalanine included. Only the CDR3 DNA is retained, 45 bases long and in frame from the first base. CDR1 MNHEY and CDR2 SVGAGI are derived from the germline V gene. The specimen was PBMCs. The chain was built from TRBV6-5 and TRBJ2-7; D gene: possibly TRBD2, on 5 matching bases. The sequence was collected from a man aged 25 to 40 in good health and CMV-seronegative. The CDR3: CASSYSGEGAYEQYF. The DNA sequence follows: TGTGCCAGCAGTTACTCGGGCGAGGGTGCCTACGAGCAGTACTTC.